The T cell receptor (beta chain) under discussion was sequenced for a study of spatial heterogeneity in lung cancer. Germline V lookup: CDR1 SGHRS, CDR2 YFSETQ. CDR3 size: 18 residues. V lost 4 bases to trimming and J lost 2 bases; unmatched junction nucleotides: 16. TCRdb used MiXCR to reprocess the 5' RACE reads, holding one entry per CDR3 protein. In the table there are nearly 95,000 distinct CDR3 sequences, approximately 19% of which are singletons. Time point noted: blood at routine non-recurrence follow-up after resection. In each case, whole RNA from tumor, nontumor lung or frozen PBMC was sequenced unsorted.

This chain connects TRBV5-1 to TRBJ2-5; 8 bases line up with TRBD2. The origin of this receptor is a male donor with early-stage non-small cell lung cancer. Specimen: PBMCs, collected at follow-up. In DNA, the CDR3 is TGCGCCAGCAGCCGTAGACTAGCGCCGGATCACTTACAAGAGACCCAGTACTTC. Translated, it gives CASSRRLAPDHLQETQYF.